This T cell receptor beta chain was sequenced during a study of blood T cell repertoires in COVID-19. Study as a whole: PBMCs, B-cell-depleted T cells, or T cells provided the cDNA or gDNA that made up the material.

Assay: immunoSEQ multiplex PCR; the TCRdb copy retains only in-frame clones and omits some. The sample comprises 200,000 to 300,000 clones, 80% to 90% of which are singletons, and around 4% rests with the top ten. The specimen was PBMCs or T cells enriched from blood (not recorded which). This clonotype was sampled from a young woman who had recovered from COVID-19.

Written as DNA, the CDR3 is TGCGCCAGCAGCTTCTTTATGGGGGGAACCGTGGACACTGAAGCTTTCTTT. It codes for CASSFFMGGTVDTEAFF. The chain recombines TRBV5-1 with TRBJ1-1; D may be TRBD1 (5 bases). The CDR3 runs to 17 residues. V dropped 2 bases and J dropped 3 bases, with 20 bases sitting between them. Per the germline V gene, CDR1 is SGHRS and CDR2 is YFSETQ.